This T cell receptor (beta chain) came from a study of blood T cells in healthy people across ages. Overall study results and limits: Significant beta diversity loss was already apparent by age 40, declining roughly linearly.

The CDR3 extends over 17 amino acids. Unmatched junction bases numbered 12, after V lost 0 bases and J lost 7 bases. Germline-derived CDR1 and CDR2 are SGDLS and YYNGEE. Donors were systemically healthy Caucasian individuals from Russia aged 6 to 90 years. PCR was performed a second time for about 6 to 11 cycles using a sample-barcoded 5' primer and a J-beta primer mix. TCRdb fed the 5' RACE reads into MiXCR, producing one record per CDR3 protein. The table has 630,000 or so distinct CDR3 sequences, roughly 30% seen once. A remark on this clonotype: The antigen remains undetermined.

Sample: blood. This rearrangement joins TRBV9 to TRBJ2-1, with 8 bases matching TRBD2. The receptor comes from an elderly woman in good health. The CDR3 loop is CASSVDVAGGLLNEQFF. CDR3 DNA sequence: TGTGCCAGCAGCGTAGATGTGGCGGGGGGCCTCCTGAATGAGCAGTTCTTC.